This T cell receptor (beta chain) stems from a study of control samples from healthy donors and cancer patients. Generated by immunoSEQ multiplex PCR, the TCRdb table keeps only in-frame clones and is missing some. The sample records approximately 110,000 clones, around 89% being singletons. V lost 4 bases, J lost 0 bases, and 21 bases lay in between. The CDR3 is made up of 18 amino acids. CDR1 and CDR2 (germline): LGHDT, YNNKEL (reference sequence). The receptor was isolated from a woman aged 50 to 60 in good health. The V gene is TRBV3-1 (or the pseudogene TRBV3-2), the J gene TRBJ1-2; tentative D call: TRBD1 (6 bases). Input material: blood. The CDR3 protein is CASSPARGRSLTNYGYTF. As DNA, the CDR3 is TGTGCCAGCAGCCCGGCCAGGGGTCGGAGCCTAACTAACTATGGCTACACCTTC.